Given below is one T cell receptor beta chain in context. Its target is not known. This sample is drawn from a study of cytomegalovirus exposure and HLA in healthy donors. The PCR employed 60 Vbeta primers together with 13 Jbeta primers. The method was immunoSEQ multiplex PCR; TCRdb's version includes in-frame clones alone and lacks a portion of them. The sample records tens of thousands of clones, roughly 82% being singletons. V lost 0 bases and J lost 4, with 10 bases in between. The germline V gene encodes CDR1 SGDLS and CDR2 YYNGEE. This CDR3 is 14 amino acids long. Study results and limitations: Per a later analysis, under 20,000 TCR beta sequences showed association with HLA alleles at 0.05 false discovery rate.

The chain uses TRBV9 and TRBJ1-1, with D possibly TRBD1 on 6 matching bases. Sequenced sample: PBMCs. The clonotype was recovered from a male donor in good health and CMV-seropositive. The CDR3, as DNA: TGTGCCAGCAGCGTAGGAGGGGGGGTCACTGAAGCTTTCTTT. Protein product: CASSVGGGVTEAFF. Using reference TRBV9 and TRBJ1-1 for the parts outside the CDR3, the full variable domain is DSGVTQTPKHLITATGQRVTLRCSPRSGDLSVYWYQQSLDQGLQFLIQYYNGEERAKGNILERFSAQQFPDLHSELNLSSLELGDSALYFCASSVGGGVTEAFFGQGTRLTVV.